This T cell receptor beta chain derives from a study of blood T cell repertoires in COVID-19. Enrollment of patients from Seattle took place during active infection, with longitudinal follow-up. Under the authors' procedure: Reference gene primer amplification gave nucleated cell count estimates. Clones were read by immunoSEQ multiplex PCR, and TCRdb kept only the in-frame ones, dropping some. V, J and clone size reflect that table, while D and trimming were determined from the DNA. There are about 210,000 clones in the sample; around 81% occur only once, and approximately 0.97% lies in the top ten. In this sample, this clone turned up a few times. Trimming took off 0 bases at V and 1 base at J, with 6 bases between the two ends. Germline V gene data show CDR1 as SGHDN and CDR2 as FVKESK. The CDR3 extends over 14 amino acids.

The material sequenced was peripheral blood. The TCR comes from a man aged 55 to 70 with COVID-19, enrolled during active disease. The chain is built from TRBV14 and TRBJ1-1; D is ambiguous. The CDR3 coding sequence is TGTGCCAGCAGCCAAGAACTTTCGAACACTGAAGCTTTCTTT. Translation: CASSQELSNTEAFF.